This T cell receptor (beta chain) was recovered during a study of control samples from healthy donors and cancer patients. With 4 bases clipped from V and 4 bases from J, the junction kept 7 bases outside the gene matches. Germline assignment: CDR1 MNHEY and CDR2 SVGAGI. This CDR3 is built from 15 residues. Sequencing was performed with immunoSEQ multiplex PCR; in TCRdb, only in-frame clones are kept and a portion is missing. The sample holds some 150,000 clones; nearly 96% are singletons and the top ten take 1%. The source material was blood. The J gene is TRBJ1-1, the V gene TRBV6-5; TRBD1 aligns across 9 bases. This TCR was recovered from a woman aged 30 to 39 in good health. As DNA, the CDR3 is TGTGCCAGCAGTTTTAACAGGGGGCCTAGCACTGAAGCTTTCTTT. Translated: CASSFNRGPSTEAFF.